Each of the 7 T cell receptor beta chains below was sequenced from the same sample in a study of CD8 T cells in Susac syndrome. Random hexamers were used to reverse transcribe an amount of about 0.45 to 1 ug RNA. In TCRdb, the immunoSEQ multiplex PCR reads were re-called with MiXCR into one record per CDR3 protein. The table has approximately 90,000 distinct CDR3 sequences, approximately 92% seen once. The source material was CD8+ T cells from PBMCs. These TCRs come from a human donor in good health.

The CDR3 spells CAISDEGNEKLFF. CDR3 bases: TGTGCCATCAGTGATGAGGGGAATGAAAAACTGTTTTTT. The J gene is TRBJ1-4, the V gene TRBV10-3; tentatively, D is TRBD1 (5 bases). The V end was cut by 3 bases, the J end by 5 bases, with 7 bases between. CDR1 and CDR2 from the germline V gene are ENHRY and SYGVKD. The CDR3 is 13 residues long.

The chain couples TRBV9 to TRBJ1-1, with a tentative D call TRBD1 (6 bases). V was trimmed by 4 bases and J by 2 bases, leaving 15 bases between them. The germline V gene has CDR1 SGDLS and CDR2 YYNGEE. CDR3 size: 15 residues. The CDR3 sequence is CASSPTGTTNTEAFF. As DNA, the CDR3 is TGTGCCAGCAGCCCGACCGGGACAACCAACACTGAAGCTTTCTTT.

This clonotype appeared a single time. In nucleotides, the CDR3 is TGTGCCACCAGCAGAGGATCGGAACCTAGCTACGAGCAGTACTTC. It translates to CATSRGSEPSYEQYF. The gene calls are TRBV15 and TRBJ2-7, with D hard to call. The CDR3 is made up of 15 amino acids. The V end lost 1 base, the J end lost 3 bases, and 13 bases lay between the germline ends. Germline V gives CDR1 LNHNV, CDR2 YYDKDF (reference sequence).

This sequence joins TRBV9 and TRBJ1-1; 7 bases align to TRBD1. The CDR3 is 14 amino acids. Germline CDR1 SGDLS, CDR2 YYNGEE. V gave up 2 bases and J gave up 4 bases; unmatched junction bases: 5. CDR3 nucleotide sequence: TGTGCCAGCAGCGTGGCAGGGGGGGCCACTGAAGCTTTCTTT. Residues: CASSVAGGATEAFF.

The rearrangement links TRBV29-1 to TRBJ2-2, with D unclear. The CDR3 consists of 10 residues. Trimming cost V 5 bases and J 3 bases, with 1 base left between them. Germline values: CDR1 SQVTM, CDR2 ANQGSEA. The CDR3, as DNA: TGCAGCGTTCACACCGGGGAGCTGTTTTTT. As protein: CSVHTGELFF.

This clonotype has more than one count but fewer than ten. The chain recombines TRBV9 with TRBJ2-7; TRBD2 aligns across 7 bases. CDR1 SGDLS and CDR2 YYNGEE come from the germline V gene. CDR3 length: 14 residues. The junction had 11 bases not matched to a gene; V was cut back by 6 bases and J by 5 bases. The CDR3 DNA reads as TGTGCCAGCAATCCTGGGGAGCGGGGCAACGAGCAGTACTTC. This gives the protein CASNPGERGNEQYF.

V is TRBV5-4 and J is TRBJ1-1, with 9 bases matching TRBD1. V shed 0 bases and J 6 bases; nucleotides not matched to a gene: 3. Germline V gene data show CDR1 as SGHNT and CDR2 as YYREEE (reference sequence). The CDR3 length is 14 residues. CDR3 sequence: CASSLGTGDSEAFF. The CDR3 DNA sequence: TGTGCCAGCAGCTTGGGGACAGGGGACTCTGAAGCTTTCTTT.